These 17 T cell receptor beta chains came from one sample sequenced in a study of blood T cell repertoires in COVID-19. Sequencing was performed with immunoSEQ multiplex PCR; in TCRdb, only in-frame clones are kept and a portion is missing. The data hold 300,000 to 400,000 clones, with under 95% observed a single time. Sequencing used PBMCs or T cells enriched from blood (not recorded which). The source of these receptors is a man between 60 and 75 years old who had recovered from COVID-19.

The rearrangement uses TRBV27 and TRBJ1-3; TRBD1 matches at 7 bases. From germline, CDR1 is MNHEY and CDR2 SMNVEV (reference sequence). The junction had 6 bases not matched to a gene; V was cut back by 7 bases and J by 0 bases. The CDR3 length is 15 residues. In DNA form, the CDR3 reads TGTGCCAGCATCTGGGACAGCACCTCTGGAAACACCATATATTTT. Encoded protein: CASIWDSTSGNTIYF.

V is TRBV11-2 and J is TRBJ1-2; the D is unclear. CDR3 length equals 15 residues. Looked up from germline, CDR1 is SGHAT and CDR2 is FQNNGV. The ends were cut back, 4 bases at V and 4 bases at J, with 16 bases in the middle. This CDR3 reads CASSSDGGVAYGYTF. CDR3 nucleotides: TGTGCCAGCAGCTCCGATGGCGGGGTTGCCTATGGCTACACCTTC.

This chain uses TRBV6-2 or TRBV6-3 with TRBJ2-7; D not certain. Trimming removed 3 bases at V and 7 bases at J, with 13 bases between. The CDR3 loop spans 13 amino acids. Germline V gene data show CDR1 as MNHEY and CDR2 as SVGEGT. The CDR3 region is CASSYQRSYEQYF. CDR3 in DNA: TGTGCCAGCAGTTATCAGCGCAGCTATGAGCAGTACTTC.

The chain has TRBV7-2 and TRBJ2-6, with 9 bases that match TRBD1. V shed 5 bases, J shed 3 bases, and the junction held 14 bases outside the gene matches. The CDR3 sequence is 19 residues long. Germline V CDR1 and CDR2: SGHTA, FQGNSA. The CDR3 reads CASSHPSGQGYSGANVLTF. The CDR3 nucleotides read TGTGCCAGCAGCCACCCATCGGGACAGGGTTATAGTGGGGCCAACGTCCTGACTTTC.

The J gene is TRBJ1-5, the V gene TRBV19; 7 bases are a match to TRBD1. The length of the CDR3 is 15 residues. V shed 6 bases, J shed 1 base, and the junction held 6 bases outside the gene matches. Germline V lookup: CDR1 LNHDA, CDR2 SQIVND (reference sequence). CDR3 sequence reads: CASSRQGGSNQPQHF. The CDR3 DNA follows: TGTGCCAGTAGCCGACAGGGCGGGAGCAATCAGCCCCAGCATTTT.

The chain joins TRBV19 to TRBJ2-2, with D tentatively TRBD2 (5 bases). The V gene's germline CDR1 is LNHDA and CDR2 SQIVND (reference sequence). CDR3 length: 15 amino acids. V gave up 4 bases and J gave up 2 bases, with 11 bases separating them. The CDR3 spells CASSKTGINTGELFF. The CDR3 DNA is TGTGCCAGTAGTAAAACGGGGATTAACACCGGGGAGCTGTTTTTT. The full variable domain, with the rest looked up from reference TRBV19 and TRBJ2-2, is DGGITQSPKYLFRKEGQNVTLSCEQNLNHDAMYWYRQDPGQGLRLIYYSQIVNDFQKGDIAEGYSVSREKKESFPLTVTSAQKNPTAFYLCASSKTGINTGELFFGEGSRLTVL.

The rearrangement links TRBV6-5 to TRBJ1-6; D not certain. Trimming pared 7 bases from V and 5 bases from J, leaving 9 bases between. The germline V gene has CDR1 MNHEY and CDR2 SVGAGI. The CDR3 consists of 13 residues. The CDR3 bases are TGTGCCAGCATCTACAGCCATAATTCACCCCTCCACTTT. Translating gives CASIYSHNSPLHF.

The genes are TRBV5-8 and TRBJ1-4; D not resolved. The CDR3 extends over 16 amino acids. Trimming took off 1 base at V and 0 bases at J, with 10 bases between the two ends. CDR1 is SGHTS, CDR2 YDEGEE, per germline. In nucleotides, the CDR3 is TGTGCCAGCAGCTTGATGAGAGGGACAACTAATGAAAAACTGTTTTTT. It yields the protein CASSLMRGTTNEKLFF.

J is TRBJ2-3 and V is TRBV29-1; 11 positions match TRBD1. V shed 6 bases, J shed 3 bases, and the junction held 8 bases outside the gene matches. The V gene's germline CDR1 is SQVTM and CDR2 ANQGSEA. The CDR3 spans 15 residues. CDR3 sequence (DNA): TGCAGCGTGGCTACCGGGACAGGGGGAACAGATACGCAGTATTTT. It encodes CSVATGTGGTDTQYF.

This rearrangement joins TRBV19 to TRBJ1-3; TRBD1 might be the D (5 bases). Germline V gives CDR1 LNHDA, CDR2 SQIVND (reference sequence). This CDR3 contains 14 residues. Trimming cost V 6 bases and J 0 bases, with 9 bases left between them. CDR3 amino acids: CASSDSISGNTIYF. Here the CDR3 DNA reads TGTGCCAGTAGCGACAGTATCTCTGGAAACACCATATATTTT.

The chain employs TRBV18 and TRBJ1-4, with D possibly being TRBD1 (6 bases). The germline CDR1 and CDR2 sequences are KGHSH and LQKENI. The V end lost 4 bases, the J end lost 5 bases, and 14 bases lay between the germline ends. The CDR3 is 15 amino acids. CDR3 DNA sequence: TGTGCCAGCTCACGGGTAATGCAGGGGAATGAAAAACTGTTTTTT. It encodes CASSRVMQGNEKLFF.

CDR3 in amino acids: CASSGTGSIYEQYF. The CDR3 region has the DNA TGTGCCAGTAGTGGGACAGGATCGATCTACGAGCAGTACTTC. The chain has TRBV19 and TRBJ2-7; TRBD1 matches at 8 bases. The CDR3 consists of 14 residues. V lost 5 bases to trimming and J lost 3 bases; unmatched junction nucleotides: 6. Germline assignment: CDR1 LNHDA and CDR2 SQIVND (reference sequence).

The V call is TRBV7-8, the J call TRBJ1-2; 9 nucleotides agree with TRBD1. Germline CDR1 and CDR2: SGHVS and FQNEAQ. J lost 7 bases, V lost 2 bases, and 8 bases had no gene match. CDR3 size: 15 residues. This CDR3 is CASSLSGTGFRGYTF. CDR3 DNA sequence: TGTGCCAGCAGCTTATCCGGGACAGGGTTCCGTGGCTACACCTTC.

The V and J genes are TRBV7-2 and TRBJ2-3; a weak D match, TRBD1 (5 bases). The CDR3 length is 14 residues. Germline V gene lookup returns CDR1 SGHTA and CDR2 FQGNSA. Between the trimmed V and J ends, which lost 5 bases and 3 bases, there was a span of 12 bases. The CDR3 bases are TGTGCCAGCAGCGTATACAGGCGGACAGATACGCAGTATTTT. The encoded protein is CASSVYRRTDTQYF.

The chain recombines TRBV5-1 with TRBJ2-7; D gene uncertain. CDR3 length: 15 amino acids. Germline V gene data show CDR1 as SGHRS and CDR2 as YFSETQ. The V and J ends lost 0 bases and 4 bases respectively, with 14 bases between them. CDR3: CASSLAATTSYEQYF. Written as DNA, the CDR3 is TGCGCCAGCAGCTTGGCTGCTACTACCTCGTACGAGCAGTACTTC.

This chain links TRBV19 with TRBJ1-2, with D perhaps TRBD1 (5 bases). This CDR3 comprises 15 residues. Between the trimmed V and J ends, which lost 7 bases and 0 bases, there was a span of 15 bases. The germline V gene has CDR1 LNHDA and CDR2 SQIVND (reference sequence). The CDR3 loop is CASNTRGGANYGYTF. In DNA, the CDR3 is TGTGCCAGTAACACTCGGGGGGGAGCTAACTATGGCTACACCTTC. The full variable domain, rest sourced from reference TRBV19 and TRBJ1-2, is DGGITQSPKYLFRKEGQNVTLSCEQNLNHDAMYWYRQDPGQGLRLIYYSQIVNDFQKGDIAEGYSVSREKKESFPLTVTSAQKNPTAFYLCASNTRGGANYGYTFGSGTRLTVV.

This chain uses TRBV30 with TRBJ2-2; 7 bases match TRBD1. V shed 0 bases and J 6 bases; nucleotides not matched to a gene: 7. CDR1 GTSNPN and CDR2 SVGIG come from the germline V gene (reference sequence). The CDR3 totals 15 residues. CDR3 in DNA: TGTGCCTGGAGTGTACCATTCAGGGGGTCCGGGGAGCTGTTTTTT. It specifies CAWSVPFRGSGELFF.